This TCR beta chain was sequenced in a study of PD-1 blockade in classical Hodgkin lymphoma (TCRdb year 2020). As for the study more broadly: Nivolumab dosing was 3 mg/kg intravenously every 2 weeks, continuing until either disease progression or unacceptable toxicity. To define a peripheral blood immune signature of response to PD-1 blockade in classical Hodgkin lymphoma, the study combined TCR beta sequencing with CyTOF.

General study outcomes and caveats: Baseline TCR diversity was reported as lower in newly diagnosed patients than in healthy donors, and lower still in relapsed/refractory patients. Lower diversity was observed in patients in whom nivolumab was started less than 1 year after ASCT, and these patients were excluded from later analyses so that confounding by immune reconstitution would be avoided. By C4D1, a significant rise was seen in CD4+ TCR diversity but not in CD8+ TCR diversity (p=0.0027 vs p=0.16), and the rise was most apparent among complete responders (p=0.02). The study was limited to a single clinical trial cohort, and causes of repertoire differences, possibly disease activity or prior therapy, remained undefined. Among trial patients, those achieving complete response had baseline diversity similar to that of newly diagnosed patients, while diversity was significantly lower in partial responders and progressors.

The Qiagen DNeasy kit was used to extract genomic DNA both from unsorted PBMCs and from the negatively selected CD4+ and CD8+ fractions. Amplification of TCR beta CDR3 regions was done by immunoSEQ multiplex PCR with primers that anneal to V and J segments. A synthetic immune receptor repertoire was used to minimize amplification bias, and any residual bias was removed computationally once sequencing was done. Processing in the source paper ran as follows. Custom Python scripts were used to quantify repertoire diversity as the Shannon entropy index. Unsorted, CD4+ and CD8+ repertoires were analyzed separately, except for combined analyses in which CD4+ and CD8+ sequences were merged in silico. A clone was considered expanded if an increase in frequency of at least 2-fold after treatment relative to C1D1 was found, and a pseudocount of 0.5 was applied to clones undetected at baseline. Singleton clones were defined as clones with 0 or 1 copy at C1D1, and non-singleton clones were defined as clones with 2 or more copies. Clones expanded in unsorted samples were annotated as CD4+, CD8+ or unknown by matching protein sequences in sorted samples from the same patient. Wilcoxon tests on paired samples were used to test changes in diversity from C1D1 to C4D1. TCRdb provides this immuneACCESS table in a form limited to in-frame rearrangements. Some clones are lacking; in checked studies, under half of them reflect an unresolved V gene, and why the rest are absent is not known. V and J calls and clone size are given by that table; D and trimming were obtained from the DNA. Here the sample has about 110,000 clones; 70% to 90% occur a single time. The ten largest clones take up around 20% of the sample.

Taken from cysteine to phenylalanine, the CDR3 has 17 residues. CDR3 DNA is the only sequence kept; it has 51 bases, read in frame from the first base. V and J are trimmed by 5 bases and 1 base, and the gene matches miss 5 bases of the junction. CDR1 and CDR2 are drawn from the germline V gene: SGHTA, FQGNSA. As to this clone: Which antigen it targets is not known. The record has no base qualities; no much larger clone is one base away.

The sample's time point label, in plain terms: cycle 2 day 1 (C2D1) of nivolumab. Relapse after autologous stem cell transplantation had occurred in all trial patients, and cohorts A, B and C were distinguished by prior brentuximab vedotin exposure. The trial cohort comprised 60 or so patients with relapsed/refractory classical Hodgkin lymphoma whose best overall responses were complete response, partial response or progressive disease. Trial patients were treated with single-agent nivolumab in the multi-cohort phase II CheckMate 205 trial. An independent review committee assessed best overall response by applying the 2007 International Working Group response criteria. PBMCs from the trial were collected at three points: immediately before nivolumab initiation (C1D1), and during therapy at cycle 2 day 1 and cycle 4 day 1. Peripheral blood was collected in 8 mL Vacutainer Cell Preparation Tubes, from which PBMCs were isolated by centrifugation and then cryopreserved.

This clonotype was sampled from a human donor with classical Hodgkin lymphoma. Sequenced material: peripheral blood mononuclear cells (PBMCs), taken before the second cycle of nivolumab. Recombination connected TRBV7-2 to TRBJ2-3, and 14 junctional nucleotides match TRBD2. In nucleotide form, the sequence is TGTGCCAGCAGCCCCGCGGGACTAGCGGGAGGCACAGATACGCAGTATTTT. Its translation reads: CASSPAGLAGGTDTQYF.